Listed below are T cell receptor beta chains from one sample, sequenced in a study of beta chain features in type 1 diabetes. The data were produced by immunoSEQ multiplex PCR, yet TCRdb's version contains in-frame clones alone and is incomplete. The data hold under 95,000 clones, with about a third observed a single time. The sequenced sample consisted of stem cell memory CD4+ T cells from blood. These receptors all come from a woman aged 18 to 35 in good health. Each CDR3 is given with its conserved first and last residue. Fields, in order: V gene, J gene, D gene, clone size, CDR3 protein, CDR3 DNA. D genes are given only for firm matches. Not all rows give a size; the values are once, few, many and, for expanded clones, a class.

>TRBV28|TRBJ1-3|-|once
CASSEHQGNTIYF
TGTGCCAGCAGCGAACACCAGGGAAACACCATATATTTT
>TRBV4-1|TRBJ1-5|-|few
CASSLEEWQPQHF
TGCGCCAGCAGCCTCGAAGAGTGGCAGCCCCAGCATTTT
>TRBV11-3|TRBJ1-2|TRBD1|-
CASSRDRGEGYTF
TGTGCCAGCAGCCGTGACAGGGGCGAAGGCTACACCTTC
>TRBV5-1|TRBJ2-2|-|-
CASSFQTKNTGELFF
TGCGCCAGCAGCTTCCAAACTAAGAACACCGGGGAGCTGTTTTTT
>TRBV30|TRBJ2-3|TRBD2|few
CAWSVSGGADTQYF
TGTGCCTGGAGTGTCAGCGGGGGGGCGGATACGCAGTATTTT
>TRBV12-5|TRBJ1-5|-|-
CASGLDSYQPQHF
TGTGCTAGTGGATTGGACAGCTATCAGCCCCAGCATTTT
>TRBV9|TRBJ2-3|-|-
CASSVAVVAGGTDTQYF
TGTGCCAGCAGCGTAGCTGTGGTAGCAGGCGGGACAGATACGCAGTATTTT
>TRBV5-4|TRBJ2-7|-|-
CASSLAGYGGSTYEQYF
TGTGCCAGCAGCTTGGCGGGATACGGGGGAAGCACCTACGAGCAGTACTTC
>TRBV27|TRBJ2-7|TRBD2|few
CASSSPGTRSDEQYF
TGTGCCAGCAGTTCACCCGGGACTAGGAGTGATGAGCAGTACTTC
>TRBV7-2|TRBJ1-2|-|-
CASSLGADYGYTF
TGTGCCAGCAGCTTAGGCGCTGACTATGGCTACACCTTC
>TRBV5-1|TRBJ1-1|-|-
CASSGQLNTEAFF
TGCGCCAGCAGTGGGCAGCTGAACACTGAAGCTTTCTTT
>TRBV27|TRBJ2-2|TRBD1|-
CASSWTGSGELFF
TGTGCCAGCAGTTGGACAGGGTCCGGGGAGCTGTTTTTT
>TRBV28|TRBJ1-5|-|-
CASSLGGGNNQPQHF
TGTGCCAGCAGTTTAGGAGGAGGGAATAATCAGCCCCAGCATTTT
>TRBV2|TRBJ2-2|TRBD1|few
CASRRGQGSAGELFF
TGTGCCAGCAGGAGAGGACAGGGGAGCGCCGGGGAGCTGTTTTTT
>TRBV4-2|TRBJ1-3|-|-
CASSQEFGGFSGNTIYF
TGTGCCAGCAGCCAAGAATTCGGGGGTTTCTCTGGAAACACCATATATTTT
>TRBV30|TRBJ1-5|-|-
CAWSGGGNQPQHF
TGTGCCTGGAGTGGCGGCGGGAATCAGCCCCAGCATTTT
>TRBV5-4|TRBJ2-4|-|-
CASSLDSGLQYF
TGTGCCAGCAGCTTGGATAGCGGCCTTCAGTACTTC
>TRBV11-2|TRBJ2-7|TRBD1|once
CASSFPGQGVNEQYF
TGTGCCAGCAGTTTTCCGGGACAGGGGGTCAACGAGCAGTACTTC
>TRBV15|TRBJ1-1|TRBD1|-
CATSGGGLGTEAFF
TGTGCCACCAGCGGAGGGGGCTTGGGCACTGAAGCTTTCTTT
>TRBV7-7|TRBJ2-2|TRBD1|-
CASSSGTGNTGELFF
TGTGCTAGCAGCTCTGGGACAGGCAACACCGGGGAGCTGTTTTTT
>TRBV11-3|TRBJ2-1|-|-
CASSPGLRRNEQFF
TGTGCCAGCAGCCCCGGACTCCGCCGGAATGAGCAGTTCTTC
>TRBV9|TRBJ2-7|-|-
CASSLGDFATYEQYF
TGTGCCAGCAGCCTTGGGGACTTCGCCACCTACGAGCAGTACTTC
>TRBV9|TRBJ1-2|TRBD1|-
CASSVDRGHYGYTF
TGTGCCAGCAGCGTCGACAGGGGTCATTATGGCTACACCTTC
>TRBV18|TRBJ2-5|TRBD1|once
CASSPGTGGEKTQYF
TGTGCCAGCTCTCCCGGGACAGGGGGCGAAAAGACCCAGTACTTC
>TRBV4-1|TRBJ1-2|-|-
CASTPDVGYLKGNYGYTF
TGCGCCAGCACACCCGACGTAGGATACTTAAAGGGGAACTATGGCTACACCTTC
>TRBV5-4|TRBJ1-4|TRBD1|-
CASSHGTGEEKLFF
TGTGCCAGCAGCCACGGGACAGGGGAAGAAAAACTGTTTTTT
>TRBV4-3|TRBJ2-1|TRBD2|few
CASSQESGGTSGSNEQFF
TGCGCCAGCAGCCAAGAGTCTGGAGGGACTAGCGGTTCCAATGAGCAGTTCTTC
>TRBV18|TRBJ1-4|-|few
CASSPRVGAGGEKLFF
TGTGCCAGCTCACCCCGTGTAGGGGCCGGGGGTGAAAAACTGTTTTTT
>TRBV6-6|TRBJ2-1|-|few
CATTNGNEQFF
TGTGCCACGACTAACGGCAATGAGCAGTTCTTC
>TRBV7-3|TRBJ2-5|-|-
CASSLAWGPPETQYF
TGTGCCAGCAGCTTAGCGTGGGGGCCGCCGGAGACCCAGTACTTC
>TRBV7-8|TRBJ2-2|-|-
CASSLDSANTGELFF
TGTGCCAGCAGCTTAGATTCCGCGAACACCGGGGAGCTGTTTTTT
>TRBV7-9|TRBJ1-1|-|-
CASRGDPHTEAFF
TGTGCCAGCAGGGGCGATCCGCACACTGAAGCTTTCTTT
>TRBV29-1|TRBJ2-2|TRBD2|-
CSVAGSGGAAGELFF
TGCAGCGTTGCGGGGAGCGGGGGGGCGGCCGGGGAGCTGTTTTTT
>TRBV6-1|TRBJ1-2|-|-
CASSPREGPLGYTF
TGTGCCAGCAGCCCCAGGGAAGGGCCTCTTGGCTACACCTTC
>TRBV5-1|TRBJ2-5|TRBD2|-
CASSLGAGGGETQYF
TGCGCCAGCAGCTTGGGAGCGGGGGGCGGAGAGACCCAGTACTTC
>TRBV6-5|TRBJ2-7|TRBD1|few
CAARTGGNEQYF
TGTGCCGCCCGGACAGGGGGGAACGAGCAGTACTTC
>TRBV30|TRBJ2-6|-|few
CAWTPSGANVLTF
TGTGCCTGGACTCCCTCTGGGGCCAACGTCCTGACTTTC
>TRBV9|TRBJ2-5|TRBD2|-
CASSVELAGGRETQYF
TGTGCCAGCAGCGTAGAACTAGCGGGGGGGCGAGAGACCCAGTACTTC
>TRBV5-6|TRBJ2-3|TRBD2|-
CASSLAGGPMDTQYF
TGTGCCAGCAGCTTGGCGGGAGGGCCAATGGATACGCAGTATTTT
>TRBV30|TRBJ1-5|-|few
CAWVTVPGVSGMDQPQHF
-
>TRBV27|TRBJ2-2|-|-
CASSLVGVGTGELFF
TGTGCCAGCAGTTTAGTCGGGGTCGGCACCGGGGAGCTGTTTTTT
>TRBV7-9|TRBJ2-2|-|few
CASSLSNTGELFF
TGTGCCAGCAGCTTATCAAACACCGGGGAGCTGTTTTTT
>TRBV18|TRBJ2-2|TRBD2|few
CASSPGLAGANTGELFF
TGTGCCAGCTCACCCGGACTAGCGGGCGCGAACACCGGGGAGCTGTTTTTT
>TRBV11-2|TRBJ1-2|TRBD1|few
CASSAGQGGYTF
TGTGCCAGCAGCGCAGGACAGGGTGGCTACACCTTC
>TRBV9|TRBJ2-2|TRBD1|-
CASSVRTGAGELFF
TGTGCCAGCAGCGTACGGACAGGGGCCGGGGAGCTGTTTTTT